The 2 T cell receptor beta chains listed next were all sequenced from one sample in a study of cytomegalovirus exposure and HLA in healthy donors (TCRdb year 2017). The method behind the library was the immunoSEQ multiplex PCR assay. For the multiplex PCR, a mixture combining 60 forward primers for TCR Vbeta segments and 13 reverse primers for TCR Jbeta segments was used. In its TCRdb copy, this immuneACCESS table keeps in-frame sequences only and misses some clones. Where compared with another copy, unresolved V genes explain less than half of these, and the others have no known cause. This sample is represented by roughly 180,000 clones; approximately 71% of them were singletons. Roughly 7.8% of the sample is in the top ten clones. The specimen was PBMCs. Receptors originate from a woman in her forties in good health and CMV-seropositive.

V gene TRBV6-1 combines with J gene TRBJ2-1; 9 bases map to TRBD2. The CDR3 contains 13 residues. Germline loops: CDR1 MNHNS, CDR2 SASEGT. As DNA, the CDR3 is TGTGCTTGTGATAGCGGGAGTAGGCATGAGCAGTTCTTC. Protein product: CACDSGSRHEQFF.

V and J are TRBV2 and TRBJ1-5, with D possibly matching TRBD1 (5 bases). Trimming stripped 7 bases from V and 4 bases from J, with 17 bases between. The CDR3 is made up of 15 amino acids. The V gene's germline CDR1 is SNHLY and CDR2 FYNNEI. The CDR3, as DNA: TGTGCCAGCAATGGAGACAGACCCAGGAATCAGCCCCAGCATTTT. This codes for CASNGDRPRNQPQHF.